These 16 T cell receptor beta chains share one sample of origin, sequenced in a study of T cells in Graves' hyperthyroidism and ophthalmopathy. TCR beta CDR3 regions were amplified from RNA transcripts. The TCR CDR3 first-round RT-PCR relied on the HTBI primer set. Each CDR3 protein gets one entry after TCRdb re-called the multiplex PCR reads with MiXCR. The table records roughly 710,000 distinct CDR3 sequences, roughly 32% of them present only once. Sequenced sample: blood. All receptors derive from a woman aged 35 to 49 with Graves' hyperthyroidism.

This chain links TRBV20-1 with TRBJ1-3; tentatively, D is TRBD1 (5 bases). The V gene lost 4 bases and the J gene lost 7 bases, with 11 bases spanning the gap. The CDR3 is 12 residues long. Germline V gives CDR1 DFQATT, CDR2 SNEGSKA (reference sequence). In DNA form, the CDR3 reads TGCAGTGCTATGGGGCAGGGCAACACCATATATTTT. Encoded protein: CSAMGQGNTIYF.

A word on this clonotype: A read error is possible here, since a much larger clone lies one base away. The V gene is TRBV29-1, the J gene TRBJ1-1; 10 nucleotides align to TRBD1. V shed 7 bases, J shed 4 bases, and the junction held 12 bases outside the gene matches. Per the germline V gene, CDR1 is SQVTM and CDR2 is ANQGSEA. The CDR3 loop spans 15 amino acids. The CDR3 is CSATSGQGWATEAFF. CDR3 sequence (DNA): TGCAGCGCGACCTCGGGACAGGGGTGGGCCACTGAAGCTTTCTTT.

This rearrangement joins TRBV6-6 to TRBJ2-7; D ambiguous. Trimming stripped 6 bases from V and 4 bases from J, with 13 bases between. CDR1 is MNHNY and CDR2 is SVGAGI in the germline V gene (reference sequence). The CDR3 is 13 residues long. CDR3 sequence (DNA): TGTGCCAGCAGGACCGCAAGGGTTTACGAGCAGTACTTC. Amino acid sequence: CASRTARVYEQYF.

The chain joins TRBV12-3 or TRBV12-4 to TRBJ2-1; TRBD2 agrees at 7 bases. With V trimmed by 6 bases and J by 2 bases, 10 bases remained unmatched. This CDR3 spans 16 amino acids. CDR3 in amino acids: CASSLWTSAAYNEQFF. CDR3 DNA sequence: TGTGCCAGCAGCCTCTGGACTAGTGCGGCCTACAATGAGCAGTTCTTC.

The DNA for the CDR3 is TGTGCCAGCAGCCAAACAGTACTCAATCAGCCCCAGCATTTT. This encodes CASSQTVLNQPQHF. J is TRBJ1-5 and V is TRBV7-9, with no clear D. V shed 5 bases and J shed 3 bases, with 11 bases lying between them. The CDR3 runs to 14 residues. In germline, CDR1 is SEHNR, CDR2 FQNEAQ (reference sequence).

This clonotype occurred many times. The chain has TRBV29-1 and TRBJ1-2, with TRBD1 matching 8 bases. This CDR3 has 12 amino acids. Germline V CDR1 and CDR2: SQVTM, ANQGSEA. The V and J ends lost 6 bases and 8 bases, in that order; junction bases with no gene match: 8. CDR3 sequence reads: CSVSDRAGGYTF. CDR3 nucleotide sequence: TGCAGCGTATCGGACAGGGCGGGCGGCTACACCTTC.

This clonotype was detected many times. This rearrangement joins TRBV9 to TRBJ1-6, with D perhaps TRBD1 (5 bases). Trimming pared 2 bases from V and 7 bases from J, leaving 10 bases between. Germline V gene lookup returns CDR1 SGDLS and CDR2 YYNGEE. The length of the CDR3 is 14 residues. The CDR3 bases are TGTGCCAGCAGCGTGGGACGGAAAAATTCACCCCTCCACTTT. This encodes CASSVGRKNSPLHF.

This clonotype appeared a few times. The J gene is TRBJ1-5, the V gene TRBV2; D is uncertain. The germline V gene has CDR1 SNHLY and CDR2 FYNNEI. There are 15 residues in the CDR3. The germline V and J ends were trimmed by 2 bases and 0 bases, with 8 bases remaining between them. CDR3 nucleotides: TGTGCCAGCAGTGAATTGGGCCATAGCAATCAGCCCCAGCATTTT. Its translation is CASSELGHSNQPQHF.

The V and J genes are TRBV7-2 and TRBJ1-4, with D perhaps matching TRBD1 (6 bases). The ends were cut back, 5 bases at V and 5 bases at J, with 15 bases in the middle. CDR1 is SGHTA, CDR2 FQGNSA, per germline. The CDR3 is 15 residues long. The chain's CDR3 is CASSAKEGGNEKLFF. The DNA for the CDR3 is TGTGCCAGCAGCGCCAAAGAGGGGGGGAATGAAAAACTGTTTTTT.

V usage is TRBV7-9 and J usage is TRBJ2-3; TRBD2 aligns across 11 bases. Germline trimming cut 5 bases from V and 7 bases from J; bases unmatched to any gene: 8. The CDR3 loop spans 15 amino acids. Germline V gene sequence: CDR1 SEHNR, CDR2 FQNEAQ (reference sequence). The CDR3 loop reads CASSLSGRAWNTQYF. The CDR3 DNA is TGTGCCAGCAGCCTTAGCGGGAGGGCCTGGAATACGCAGTATTTT. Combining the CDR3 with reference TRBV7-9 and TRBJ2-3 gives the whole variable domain DTGVSQNPRHKITKRGQNVTFRCDPISEHNRLYWYRQTLGQGPEFLTYFQNEAQLEKSRLLSDRFSAERPKGSFSTLEIQRTEQGDSAMYLCASSLSGRAWNTQYFGPGTRLTVL.

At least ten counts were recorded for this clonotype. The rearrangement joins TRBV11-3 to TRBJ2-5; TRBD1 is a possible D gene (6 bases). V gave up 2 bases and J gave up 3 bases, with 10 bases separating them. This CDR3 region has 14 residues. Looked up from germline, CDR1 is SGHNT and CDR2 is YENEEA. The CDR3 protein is CASSLFAGEETQYF. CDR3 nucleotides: TGTGCCAGCAGCTTATTCGCAGGGGAAGAGACCCAGTACTTC.

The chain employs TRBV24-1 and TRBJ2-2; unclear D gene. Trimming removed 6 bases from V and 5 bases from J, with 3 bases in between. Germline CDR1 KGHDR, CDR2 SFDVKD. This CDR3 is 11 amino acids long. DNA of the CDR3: TGTGCCACCAGTCTAACCGGGGAGCTGTTTTTT. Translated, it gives CATSLTGELFF.

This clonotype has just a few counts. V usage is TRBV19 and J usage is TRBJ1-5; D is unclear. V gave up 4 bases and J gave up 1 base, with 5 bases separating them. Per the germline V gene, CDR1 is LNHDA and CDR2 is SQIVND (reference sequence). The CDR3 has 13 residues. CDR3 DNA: TGTGCCAGTAGTAAGGAGAGCAATCAGCCCCAGCATTTT. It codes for CASSKESNQPQHF.

This CDR3 reads CASSPTLYEQYF. CDR3 sequence (DNA): TGTGCCAGCAGTCCTACGCTTTACGAGCAGTACTTC. The rearrangement links TRBV7-2 to TRBJ2-5; D ambiguous. The J call may be faulty, since TRBJ2-7 better matches the DNA end. The length of the CDR3 is 12 residues. CDR1 SGHTA and CDR2 FQGNSA come from the germline V gene.

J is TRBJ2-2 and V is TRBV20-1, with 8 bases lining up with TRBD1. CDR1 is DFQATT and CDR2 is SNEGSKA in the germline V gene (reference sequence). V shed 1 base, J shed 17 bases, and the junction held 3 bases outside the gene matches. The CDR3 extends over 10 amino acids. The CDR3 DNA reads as TGCAGTGCTAGAGCAGGGGGCGGTTTTTTT. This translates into CSARAGGGFF.

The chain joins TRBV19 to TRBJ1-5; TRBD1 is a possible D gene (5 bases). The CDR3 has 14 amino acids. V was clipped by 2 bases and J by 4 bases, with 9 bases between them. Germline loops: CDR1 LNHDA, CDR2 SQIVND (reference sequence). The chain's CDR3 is CASSIRGGNQPQHF. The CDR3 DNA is TGTGCCAGTAGTATACGGGGGGGTAATCAGCCCCAGCATTTT. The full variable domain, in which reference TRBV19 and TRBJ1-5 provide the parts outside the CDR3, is DGGITQSPKYLFRKEGQNVTLSCEQNLNHDAMYWYRQDPGQGLRLIYYSQIVNDFQKGDIAEGYSVSREKKESFPLTVTSAQKNPTAFYLCASSIRGGNQPQHFGDGTRLSIL.